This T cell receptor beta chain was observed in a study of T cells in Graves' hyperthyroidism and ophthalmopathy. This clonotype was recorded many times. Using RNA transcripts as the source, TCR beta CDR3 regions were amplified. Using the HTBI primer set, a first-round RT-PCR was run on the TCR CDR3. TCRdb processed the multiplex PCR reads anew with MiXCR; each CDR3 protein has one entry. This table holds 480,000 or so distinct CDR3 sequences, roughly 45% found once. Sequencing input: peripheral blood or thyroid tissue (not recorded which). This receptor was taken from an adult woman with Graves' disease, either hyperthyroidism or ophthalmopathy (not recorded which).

CDR3 nucleotide sequence: TGCAGTGCTAGAGGACCGCAAGGGGGCTTCGAGGGCTACACCTTC. Translation gives CSARGPQGGFEGYTF. The gene calls are TRBV20-1 and TRBJ1-2, with 7 bases aligning to TRBD1. This CDR3 is built from 15 residues. Germline CDR1 DFQATT, CDR2 SNEGSKA (reference sequence). The V gene end was trimmed by 1 base and the J gene end by 8 bases; junction bases not matched to a gene: 13.